This TCR beta chain was profiled in a study of cytomegalovirus exposure and HLA in healthy donors (dated by TCRdb to the late 2010s). Regarding the complete study: According to a later analysis, one platform produced both the 100 to 150 validation repertoires and the approximately 670 repertoires of the first cohort. To predict cytomegalovirus infection status, the study combined high-throughput TCR immunosequencing, statistical association of individual TCRs with disease status, and machine learning. The aim of the study was to test whether cataloging public T cell receptors could identify signatures of past pathogen exposure. A separate validation cohort of approximately 120 different subjects was used in addition to the approximately 640-subject first cohort. The full study reports these points: A later analysis lacked HLA typing for the validation cohort, so it scored co-occurrence in that cohort across all 120 repertoires. While some public TCRs were present in many individuals, most TCR sequences turned up only very rarely across donors. In both the original and validation cohorts, the classifier was reported to diagnose cytomegalovirus status with high specificity and sensitivity. It was suggested by the authors that the approach could potentially be generalized to other disease states and immunological phenotypes. In a later analysis, TCRs clustered in the first cohort were found to also tend to co-occur in the 120 or so validation repertoires, with about 93% of cluster scores above 0. In vitro tests confirmed that a few of the cytomegalovirus-associated TCR beta chains recognize cytomegalovirus antigens. In the study, approximately 150 TCR beta chains were listed as associated with cytomegalovirus.

Donors formed part of the validation cohort, which comprised over a hundred subjects and was distinct from the first cohort of fewer than 750 subjects. Receptor libraries were prepared by the immunoSEQ multiplex PCR assay. The authors' pipeline ran thus. A statistical classification framework was developed to diagnose cytomegalovirus status using the catalog of TCR beta chain sequences. Imported from immuneACCESS, the table was reduced by TCRdb to in-frame sequences with V and J called. These copies leave out some clones; in studies compared against another copy, an unresolved V gene accounts for under half, and the cause of the remainder is not known. The V and J calls and clone size come from that table; D and trimming were worked out from the DNA. Present in this sample are roughly 71,000 clones, 94% of which were seen just once. Together, the top ten hold about 0.6% of the sample. V is cut back by 3 bases and J by 5 bases, with 9 bases in the junction unmatched. The CDR3 numbers 15 residues from cysteine through phenylalanine. This entry keeps only the CDR3 DNA: 45 bases, framed from base 1. The germline V gene specifies SGDLS as CDR1 and YYNGEE as CDR2.

Worth noting for this clone: Its antigen is not yet known. Base qualities were left out, and no much larger clone turns up one base away.

The source is a woman aged 18-35 years in good health and CMV-seronegative. The sequencing sample was made of PBMCs. The chain was built from TRBV9 and TRBJ2-5; 8 central nucleotides agree with TRBD1. The DNA is as follows: TGTGCCAGCAGCGATCAACAGGGGGTGTCGGAGACCCAGTACTTC. Translated, it reads CASSDQQGVSETQYF. Joined to the reference TRBV9 and TRBJ2-5 proteins, this CDR3 gives the full variable domain: DSGVTQTPKHLITATGQRVTLRCSPRSGDLSVYWYQQSLDQGLQFLIQYYNGEERAKGNILERFSAQQFPDLHSELNLSSLELGDSALYFCASSDQQGVSETQYFGPGTRLLVL.